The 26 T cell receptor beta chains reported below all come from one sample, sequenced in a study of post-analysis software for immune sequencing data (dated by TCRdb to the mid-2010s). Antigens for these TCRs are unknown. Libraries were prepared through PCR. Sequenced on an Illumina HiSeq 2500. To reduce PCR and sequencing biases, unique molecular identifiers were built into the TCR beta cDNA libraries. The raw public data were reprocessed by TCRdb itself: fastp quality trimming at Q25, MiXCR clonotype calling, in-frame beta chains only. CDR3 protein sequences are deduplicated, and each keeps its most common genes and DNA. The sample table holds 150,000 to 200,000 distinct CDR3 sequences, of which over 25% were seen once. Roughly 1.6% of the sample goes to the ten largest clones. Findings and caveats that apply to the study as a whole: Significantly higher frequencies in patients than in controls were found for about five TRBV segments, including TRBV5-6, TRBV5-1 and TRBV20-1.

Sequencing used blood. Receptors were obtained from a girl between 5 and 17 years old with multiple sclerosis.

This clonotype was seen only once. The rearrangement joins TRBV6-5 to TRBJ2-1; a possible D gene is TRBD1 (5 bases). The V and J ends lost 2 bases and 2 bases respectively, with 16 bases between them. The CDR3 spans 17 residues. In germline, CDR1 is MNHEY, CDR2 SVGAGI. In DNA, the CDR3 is TGTGCCAGCAGTTACAATAAGGCGACAGCGACCTACAATGAGCAGTTCTTC. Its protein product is CASSYNKATATYNEQFF.

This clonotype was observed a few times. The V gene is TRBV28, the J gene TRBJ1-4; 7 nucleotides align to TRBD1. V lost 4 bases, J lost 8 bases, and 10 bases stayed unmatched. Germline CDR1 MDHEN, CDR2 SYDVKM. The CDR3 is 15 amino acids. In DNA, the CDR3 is TGTGCCAGCAGTTGGACAGGAAGAGAGTGGGAAAAACTGTTTTTT. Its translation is CASSWTGREWEKLFF.

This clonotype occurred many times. CDR3 residues: CSARRQTGETQYF. The CDR3 nucleotides are TGCAGTGCTAGACGTCAAACAGGGGAGACCCAGTACTTC. The chain is built from TRBV20-1 and TRBJ2-5; tentative D call: TRBD1 (6 bases). Germline CDR1 DFQATT, CDR2 SNEGSKA (reference sequence). Trimming stripped 2 bases from V and 5 bases from J, with 12 bases between. The CDR3 contains 13 residues.

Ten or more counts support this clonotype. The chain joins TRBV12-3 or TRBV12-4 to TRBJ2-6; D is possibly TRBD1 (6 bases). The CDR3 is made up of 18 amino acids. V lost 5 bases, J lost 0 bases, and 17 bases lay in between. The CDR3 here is CASSPSTGIYSGANVLTF. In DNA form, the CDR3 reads TGTGCCAGCAGTCCGTCGACAGGCATCTACTCTGGGGCCAACGTCCTGACTTTC.

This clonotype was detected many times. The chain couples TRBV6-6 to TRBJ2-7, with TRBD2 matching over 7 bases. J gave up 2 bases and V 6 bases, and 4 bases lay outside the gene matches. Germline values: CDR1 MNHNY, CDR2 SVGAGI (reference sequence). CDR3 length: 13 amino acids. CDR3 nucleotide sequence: TGTGCCAGCAGCTCAGCGGGACCCTACGAGCAGTACTTC. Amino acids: CASSSAGPYEQYF.

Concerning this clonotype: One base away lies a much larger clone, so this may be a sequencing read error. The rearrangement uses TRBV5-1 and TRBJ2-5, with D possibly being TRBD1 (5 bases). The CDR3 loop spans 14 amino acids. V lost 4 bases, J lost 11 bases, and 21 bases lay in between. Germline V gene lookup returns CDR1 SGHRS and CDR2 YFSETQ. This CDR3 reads CASSPQAGDNEQYF. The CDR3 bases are TGCGCCAGCAGCCCACAGGCTGGTGACAATGAGCAGTACTTC. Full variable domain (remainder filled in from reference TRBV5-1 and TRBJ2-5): KAGVTQTPRYLIKTRGQQVTLSCSPISGHRSVSWYQQTPGQGLQFLFEYFSETQRNKGNFPGRFSGRQFSNSRSEMNVSTLELGDSALYLCASSPQAGDNEQYFGPGTRLLVL.

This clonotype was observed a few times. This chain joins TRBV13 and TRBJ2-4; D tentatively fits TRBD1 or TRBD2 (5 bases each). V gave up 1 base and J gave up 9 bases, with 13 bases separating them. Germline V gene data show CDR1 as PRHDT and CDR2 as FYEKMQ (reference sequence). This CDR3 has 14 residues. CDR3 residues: CASSLEGSDAIQYF. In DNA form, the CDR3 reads TGTGCCAGCAGCTTAGAGGGGAGTGACGCCATTCAGTACTTC. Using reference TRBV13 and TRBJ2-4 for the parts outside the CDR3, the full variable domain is AAGVIQSPRHLIKEKRETATLKCYPIPRHDTVYWYQQGPGQDPQFLISFYEKMQSDKGSIPDRFSAQQFSDYHSELNMSSLELGDSALYFCASSLEGSDAIQYFGAGTRLSVL.

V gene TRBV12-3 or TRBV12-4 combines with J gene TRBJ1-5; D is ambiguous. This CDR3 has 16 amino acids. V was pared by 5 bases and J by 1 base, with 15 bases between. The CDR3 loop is CASSRASFRSNQPQHF. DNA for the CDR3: TGTGCCAGCAGTCGGGCCTCGTTCCGGAGCAATCAGCCCCAGCATTTT.

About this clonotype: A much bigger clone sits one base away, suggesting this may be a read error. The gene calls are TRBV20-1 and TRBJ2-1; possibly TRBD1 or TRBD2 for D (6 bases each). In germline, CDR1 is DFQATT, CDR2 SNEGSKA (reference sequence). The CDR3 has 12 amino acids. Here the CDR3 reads CGAPRGDNEQFF. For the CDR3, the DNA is TGCGGTGCCCCTAGGGGGGACAATGAGCAGTTCTTC.

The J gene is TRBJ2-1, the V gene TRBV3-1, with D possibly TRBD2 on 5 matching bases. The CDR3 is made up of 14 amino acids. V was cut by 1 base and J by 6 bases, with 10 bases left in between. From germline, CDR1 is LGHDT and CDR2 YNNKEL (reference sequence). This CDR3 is CASSQGGASNEQFF. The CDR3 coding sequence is TGTGCCAGCAGCCAAGGGGGAGCTAGCAATGAGCAGTTCTTC.

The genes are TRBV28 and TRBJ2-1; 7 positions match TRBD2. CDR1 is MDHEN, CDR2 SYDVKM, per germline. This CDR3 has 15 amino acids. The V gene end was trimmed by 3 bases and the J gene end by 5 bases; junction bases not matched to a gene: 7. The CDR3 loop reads CASSFWAGEDNEQFF. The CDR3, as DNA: TGTGCCAGCAGTTTTTGGGCGGGAGAAGACAATGAGCAGTTCTTC.

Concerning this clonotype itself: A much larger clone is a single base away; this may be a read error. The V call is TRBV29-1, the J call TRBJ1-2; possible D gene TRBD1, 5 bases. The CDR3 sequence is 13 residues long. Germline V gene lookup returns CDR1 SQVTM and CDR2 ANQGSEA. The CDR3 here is CSVPRGPNHGYTF. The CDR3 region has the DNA TGCAGCGTCCCGCGGGGACCTAACCATGGCTACACCTTC.

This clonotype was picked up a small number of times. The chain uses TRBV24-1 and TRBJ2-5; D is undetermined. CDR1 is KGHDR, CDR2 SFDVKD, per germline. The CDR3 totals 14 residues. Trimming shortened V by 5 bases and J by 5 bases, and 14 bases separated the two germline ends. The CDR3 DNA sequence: TGTGCCACCAGTGGTCGCCAGTTGGGGGAGACCCAGTACTTC. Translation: CATSGRQLGETQYF.

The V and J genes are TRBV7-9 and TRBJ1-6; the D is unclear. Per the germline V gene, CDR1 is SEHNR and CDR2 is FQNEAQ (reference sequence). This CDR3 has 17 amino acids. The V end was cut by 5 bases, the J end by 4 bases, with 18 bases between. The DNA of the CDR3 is TGTGCCAGCAGCCCCCCGCTCGGGCAGAAATATAATTCACCCCTCCACTTT. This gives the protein CASSPPLGQKYNSPLHF. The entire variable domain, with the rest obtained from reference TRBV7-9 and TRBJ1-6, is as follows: DTGVSQNPRHKITKRGQNVTFRCDPISEHNRLYWYRQTLGQGPEFLTYFQNEAQLEKSRLLSDRFSAERPKGSFSTLEIQRTEQGDSAMYLCASSPPLGQKYNSPLHFGNGTRLTVT.

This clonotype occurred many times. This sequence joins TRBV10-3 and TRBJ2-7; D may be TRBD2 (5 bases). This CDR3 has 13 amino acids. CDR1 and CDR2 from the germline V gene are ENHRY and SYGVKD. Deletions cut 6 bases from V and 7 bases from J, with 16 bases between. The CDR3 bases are TGTGCCATCAGCTTACTAGAACCGGCGGAGCAGTACTTC. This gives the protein CAISLLEPAEQYF.

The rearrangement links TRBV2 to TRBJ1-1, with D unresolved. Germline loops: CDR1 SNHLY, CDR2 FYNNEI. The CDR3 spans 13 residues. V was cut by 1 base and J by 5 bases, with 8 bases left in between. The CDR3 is CASSEGLETEAFF. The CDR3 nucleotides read TGTGCCAGCAGTGAAGGGCTGGAAACTGAAGCTTTCTTT.

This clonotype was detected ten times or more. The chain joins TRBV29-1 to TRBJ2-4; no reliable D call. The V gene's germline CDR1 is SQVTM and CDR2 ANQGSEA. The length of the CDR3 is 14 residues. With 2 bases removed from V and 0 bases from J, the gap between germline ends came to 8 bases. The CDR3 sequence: CSVELPIAKNIQYF. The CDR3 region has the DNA TGCAGCGTTGAACTGCCAATAGCCAAAAACATTCAGTACTTC. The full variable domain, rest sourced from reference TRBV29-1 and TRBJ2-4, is SAVISQKPSRDICQRGTSLTIQCQVDSQVTMMFWYRQQPGQSLTLIATANQGSEATYESGFVIDKFPISRPNLTFSTLTVSNMSPEDSSIYLCSVELPIAKNIQYFGAGTRLSVL.

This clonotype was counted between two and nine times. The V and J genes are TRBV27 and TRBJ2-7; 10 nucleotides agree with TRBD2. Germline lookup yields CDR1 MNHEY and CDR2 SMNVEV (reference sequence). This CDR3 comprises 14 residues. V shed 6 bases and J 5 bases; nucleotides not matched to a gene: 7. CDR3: CASSSLAGAHEQYF. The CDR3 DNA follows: TGTGCCAGCAGCTCTCTAGCGGGAGCTCACGAGCAGTACTTC.

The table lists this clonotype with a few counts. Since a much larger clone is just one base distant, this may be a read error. The CDR3 loop reads CASSLERSLGREQYF. For the CDR3, the DNA is TGTGCCAGCAGCTTAGAGCGGTCTCTTGGAAGGGAGCAGTACTTC. V is TRBV7-8 and J is TRBJ2-7; possible D gene TRBD2, 5 bases. V lost 1 base to trimming and J lost 7 bases, with 17 bases between them. Germline values: CDR1 SGHVS, CDR2 FQNEAQ. The CDR3 has 15 amino acids.

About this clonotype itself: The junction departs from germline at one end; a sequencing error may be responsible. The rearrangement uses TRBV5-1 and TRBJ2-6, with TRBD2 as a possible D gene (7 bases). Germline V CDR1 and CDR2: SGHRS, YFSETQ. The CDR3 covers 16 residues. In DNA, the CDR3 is TGCGCCAGCAGCTTGTCGCCGGGGGCGGGGGCCAACGTCCGGACTTTC. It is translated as CASSLSPGAGANVRTF. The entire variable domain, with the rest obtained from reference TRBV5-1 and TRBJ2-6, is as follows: KAGVTQTPRYLIKTRGQQVTLSCSPISGHRSVSWYQQTPGQGLQFLFEYFSETQRNKGNFPGRFSGRQFSNSRSEMNVSTLELGDSALYLCASSLSPGAGANVRTFGAGSRLTVL.

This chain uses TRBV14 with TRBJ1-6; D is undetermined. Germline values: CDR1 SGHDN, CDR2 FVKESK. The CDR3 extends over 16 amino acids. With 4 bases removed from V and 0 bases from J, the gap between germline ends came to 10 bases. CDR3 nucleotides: TGTGCCAGCAGCCCCTCGTTGAGCTCCTATAATTCACCCCTCCACTTT. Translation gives CASSPSLSSYNSPLHF.

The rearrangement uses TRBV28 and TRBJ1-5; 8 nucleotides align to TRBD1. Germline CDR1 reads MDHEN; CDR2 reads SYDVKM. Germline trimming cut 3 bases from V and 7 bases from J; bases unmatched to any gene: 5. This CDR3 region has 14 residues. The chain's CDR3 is CASSFQGAWQPQHF. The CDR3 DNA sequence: TGTGCCAGCAGTTTCCAGGGGGCTTGGCAGCCCCAGCATTTT. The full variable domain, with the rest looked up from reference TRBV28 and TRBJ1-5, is DVKVTQSSRYLVKRTGEKVFLECVQDMDHENMFWYRQDPGLGLRLIYFSYDVKMKEKGDIPEGYSVSREKKERFSLILESASTNQTSMYLCASSFQGAWQPQHFGDGTRLSIL.

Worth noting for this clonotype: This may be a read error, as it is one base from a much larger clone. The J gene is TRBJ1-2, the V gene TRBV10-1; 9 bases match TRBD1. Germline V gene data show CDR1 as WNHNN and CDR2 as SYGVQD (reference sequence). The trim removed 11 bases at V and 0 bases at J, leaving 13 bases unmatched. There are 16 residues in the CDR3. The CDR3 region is CAGTRDRVGTNYGYTF. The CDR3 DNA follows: TGCGCCGGCACCCGGGACAGGGTCGGAACTAACTATGGCTACACCTTC.

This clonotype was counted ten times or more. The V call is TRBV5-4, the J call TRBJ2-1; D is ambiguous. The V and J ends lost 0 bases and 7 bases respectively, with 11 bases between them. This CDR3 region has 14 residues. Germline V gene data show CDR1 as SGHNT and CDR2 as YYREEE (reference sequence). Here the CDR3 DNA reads TGTGCCAGCAGCTTGGACGGGCCCGAGAATGAGCAGTTCTTC. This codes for CASSLDGPENEQFF.

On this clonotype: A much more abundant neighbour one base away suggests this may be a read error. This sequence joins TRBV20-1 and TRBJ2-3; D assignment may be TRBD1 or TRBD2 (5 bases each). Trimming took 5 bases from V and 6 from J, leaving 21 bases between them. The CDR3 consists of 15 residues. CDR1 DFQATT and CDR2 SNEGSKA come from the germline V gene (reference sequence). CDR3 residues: CSAVKGAWGKDTQYF. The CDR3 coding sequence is TGCAGTGCTGTGAAAGGGGCTTGGGGGAAGGATACGCAGTATTTT.

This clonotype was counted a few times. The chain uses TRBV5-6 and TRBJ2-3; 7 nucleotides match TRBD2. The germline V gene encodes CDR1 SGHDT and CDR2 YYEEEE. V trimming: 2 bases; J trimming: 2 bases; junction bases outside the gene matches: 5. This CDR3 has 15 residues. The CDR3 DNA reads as TGTGCCAGCAGCTTTCGGGACTACCACACAGATACGCAGTATTTT. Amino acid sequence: CASSFRDYHTDTQYF.